One and the same sample provided the 30 T cell receptor beta chains below, sequenced in a study of T cells after yellow fever vaccination. TCRdb reprocessed the 5' RACE reads via MiXCR and lists one record per CDR3 protein. The table includes tens of thousands of distinct CDR3 sequences, about 7.2% detected once. The material was CD8+ T cells sorted from PBMCs, obtained roughly 10 days after the first yellow fever vaccination. The receptors were gathered from a man aged 18-30 years who received the YFV17D yellow fever vaccine.

This clonotype is medium-sized within its sample. The chain uses TRBV9 and TRBJ2-3, with D perhaps TRBD1 (5 bases). V was pared by 3 bases and J by 4 bases, with 12 bases between. Germline CDR1 reads SGDLS; CDR2 reads YYNGEE. The CDR3 covers 14 residues. The CDR3 region is CASSESGAADTQYF. The CDR3, as DNA: TGTGCCAGCAGCGAGAGTGGGGCGGCAGATACGCAGTATTTT. The full variable domain, with the rest looked up from reference TRBV9 and TRBJ2-3, is DSGVTQTPKHLITATGQRVTLRCSPRSGDLSVYWYQQSLDQGLQFLIQYYNGEERAKGNILERFSAQQFPDLHSELNLSSLELGDSALYFCASSESGAADTQYFGPGTRLTVL.

V is TRBV7-8 and J is TRBJ1-1, with D hard to call. The V end was cut by 3 bases, the J end by 0 bases, with 14 bases between. The CDR3 runs to 16 residues. CDR1 and CDR2 (germline): SGHVS, FQNEAQ. The CDR3 protein is CASSLTLNRVNTEAFF. In DNA, the CDR3 is TGTGCCAGCAGCTTGACCCTAAACCGGGTGAACACTGAAGCTTTCTTT.

This clonotype was counted a few times. The gene calls are TRBV7-2 and TRBJ1-5; D gene unclear. The germline V gene has CDR1 SGHTA and CDR2 FQGNSA. The CDR3 spans 14 residues. The ends were cut back, 2 bases at V and 6 bases at J, with 11 bases in the middle. The CDR3 is CASSLSISSQPQHF. In DNA, the CDR3 is TGTGCCAGCAGCTTAAGTATCAGTTCTCAGCCCCAGCATTTT.

The sample holds many counts of this clonotype. The chain combines TRBV5-6 with TRBJ2-2; 8 bases are a match to TRBD1. CDR1 is SGHDT and CDR2 is YYEEEE in the germline V gene. The CDR3 runs 14 residues. Losses at the gene ends were 1 base for V and 6 bases for J; bases not matched to a gene: 2. The CDR3 region is CASSLTGGAGELFF. For the CDR3, the DNA is TGTGCCAGCAGCTTGACAGGGGGAGCCGGGGAGCTGTTTTTT.

The chain employs TRBV7-3 and TRBJ2-3; the match to TRBD2 covers 14 bases. Germline values: CDR1 SGHTA, CDR2 FQGTGA. Germline trimming cut 4 bases from V and 0 bases from J; bases unmatched to any gene: 9. The CDR3 has 19 residues. For the CDR3, the DNA is TGTGCCAGCAGCTCCACTGGACTAGCGGGGGGACCTAGCACAGATACGCAGTATTTT. This translates into CASSSTGLAGGPSTDTQYF.

The chain uses TRBV7-3 and TRBJ1-2; 7 nucleotides agree with TRBD1. The V segment lost 5 bases and the J segment 2 bases; nucleotides outside the gene matches: 2. This CDR3 is 13 amino acids long. The germline V gene encodes CDR1 SGHTA and CDR2 FQGTGA. CDR3 DNA: TGTGCCAGCAGCACGGGACAGAACTATGGCTACACCTTC. Translation gives CASSTGQNYGYTF.

This clonotype was detected ten times or more. The chain has TRBV28 and TRBJ2-1; the D is unclear. This CDR3 is 11 amino acids long. Trimming cost V 2 bases and J 6 bases, with 2 bases left between them. The germline CDR1 and CDR2 sequences are MDHEN and SYDVKM. The DNA of the CDR3 is TGTGCCAGCAGTTTAATCAATGAGCAGTTCTTC. Translated: CASSLINEQFF.

This clonotype has just a few counts. The rearrangement joins TRBV7-8 to TRBJ2-3; 15 bases fit TRBD2. The CDR3 sequence is 17 residues long. Germline CDR1 is SGHVS and CDR2 is FQNEAQ. The junction had 3 bases not matched to a gene; V was cut back by 4 bases and J by 1 base. The CDR3 reads CASSWWTSGGGTDTQYF. The CDR3 DNA reads as TGTGCCAGCAGCTGGTGGACTAGCGGGGGGGGCACAGATACGCAGTATTTT.

Many counts were recorded for this clonotype. The chain links TRBV2 to TRBJ2-7, with 7 nucleotides matching TRBD1. V was pared by 9 bases and J by 0 bases, with 5 bases of the junction left unmatched. Per the germline V gene, CDR1 is SNHLY and CDR2 is FYNNEI. The CDR3 length is 13 residues. DNA for the CDR3: TGTGCCAGTGAGGGGACAGCCTCCTACGAGCAGTACTTC. Translating gives CASEGTASYEQYF.

This clonotype was detected ten times or more. The junction differs from germline at one of its ends, possibly a read error. This rearrangement joins TRBV12-3 or TRBV12-4 to TRBJ2-7; D might be TRBD1 (8 bases). This CDR3 is built from 12 residues. The CDR3 reads CASSPRGREQYF. CDR3 nucleotides: TGTGCCAGCAGTCCCAGGGGGCGGGAGCAGTATTTC.

This clonotype was seen ten or more times. V gene TRBV6-6 combines with J gene TRBJ1-1; D remains ambiguous. Germline values: CDR1 MNHNY, CDR2 SVGAGI (reference sequence). V was cut by 6 bases and J by 1 base, with 6 bases left in between. This CDR3 has 12 residues. CDR3 sequence reads: CASRAGNTEAFF. In DNA form, the CDR3 reads TGTGCCAGCAGGGCAGGGAACACTGAAGCTTTCTTT.

The chain combines TRBV10-2 with TRBJ2-1, with TRBD2 as a possible D gene (5 bases). This CDR3 is built from 13 residues. Deletions cut 6 bases from V and 8 bases from J, with 14 bases between. CDR1 and CDR2 from the germline V gene are WSHSY and SAAADI. DNA for the CDR3: TGCGCCAGCAGACCTCTTGAGGGTGATGAGCAGTTCTTC. As protein: CASRPLEGDEQFF.

This clonotype was seen repeatedly, ten times or more. V gene TRBV12-3 or TRBV12-4 combines with J gene TRBJ2-5; 8 positions agree with TRBD1. V was clipped by 6 bases and J by 1 base; unmatched bases: 7. The CDR3 has 15 residues. The CDR3 reads CASRLRTGPQETQYF. CDR3 in DNA: TGTGCCAGCAGACTCAGGACAGGGCCCCAAGAGACCCAGTACTTC.

This clonotype showed up many times. The V gene is TRBV20-1, the J gene TRBJ2-1; D is tentatively TRBD1 or TRBD2 (6 bases each). CDR3 length: 15 residues. Germline V lookup: CDR1 DFQATT, CDR2 SNEGSKA (reference sequence). V lost 1 base to trimming and J lost 2 bases, with 12 bases between them. The CDR3 DNA follows: TGCAGTGCTAGAGCCGAGGAGGGGGCCTACAATGAGCAGTTCTTC. As protein: CSARAEEGAYNEQFF.

This clonotype has at least ten counts. This sequence joins TRBV6-2 or TRBV6-3 and TRBJ1-2, with a tentative D call TRBD1 (5 bases). The germline CDR1 and CDR2 sequences are MNHEY and SVGEGT. CDR3 size: 15 residues. The germline V and J ends were trimmed by 2 bases and 2 bases, with 12 bases remaining between them. In nucleotides, the CDR3 is TGTGCCAGCAGTTACGCCGGGACCGCCAACTATGGCTACACCTTC. This encodes CASSYAGTANYGYTF.

This clonotype was seen a few times. V and J are TRBV6-5 and TRBJ1-5; D not resolved. Trimming left V 6 bases short and J 5 bases short, with 11 bases between. The CDR3 is 13 amino acids. Per the germline V gene, CDR1 is MNHEY and CDR2 is SVGAGI. The CDR3 reads CASSPGWDQPQHF. CDR3 in DNA: TGTGCCAGCAGCCCCGGCTGGGATCAGCCCCAGCATTTT.

The chain joins TRBV2 to TRBJ1-6; D unclear. V was pared by 6 bases and J by 6 bases, with 21 bases between. This CDR3 comprises 17 residues. Germline CDR1 SNHLY, CDR2 FYNNEI. CDR3 region: CASRLRVIGPLNSPLHF. Written as DNA, the CDR3 is TGTGCCAGCAGACTTCGAGTCATTGGGCCGCTTAATTCACCCCTCCACTTT. The full variable domain, in which reference TRBV2 and TRBJ1-6 provide the parts outside the CDR3, is EPEVTQTPSHQVTQMGQEVILRCVPISNHLYFYWYRQILGQKVEFLVSFYNNEISEKSEIFDDQFSVERPDGSNFTLKIRSTKLEDSAMYFCASRLRVIGPLNSPLHFGNGTRLTVT.

This clonotype was found many times. This sequence joins TRBV7-9 and TRBJ2-7; 15 bases line up with TRBD2. This CDR3 region has 18 residues. Germline-derived CDR1 and CDR2 are SEHNR and FQNEAQ (reference sequence). Germline trimming cut 4 bases from V and 4 bases from J; bases unmatched to any gene: 11. The CDR3 sequence: CASSWGLAGGPVYYEQYV. In DNA form, the CDR3 reads TGTGCCAGCAGCTGGGGACTAGCGGGGGGCCCCGTGTATTACGAGCAGTACGTC.

In its sample, this clonotype was seen a few times. The CDR3 protein is CASSSSGLVPSYEQYF. DNA for the CDR3: TGTGCCAGCAGCTCCAGCGGGCTGGTTCCCTCCTACGAGCAGTACTTC. The chain recombines TRBV7-9 with TRBJ2-7; TRBD2 is a possible D gene (6 bases). The length of the CDR3 is 16 residues. CDR1 and CDR2 from the germline V gene are SEHNR and FQNEAQ (reference sequence). Trimming removed 4 bases from V and 0 bases from J, with 16 bases in between.

The rearrangement links TRBV5-1 to TRBJ2-3, with D unresolved. This CDR3 spans 14 amino acids. Germline V lookup: CDR1 SGHRS, CDR2 YFSETQ. The ends were cut back, 4 bases at V and 5 bases at J, with 14 bases in the middle. In nucleotides, the CDR3 is TGCGCCAGCAGCCCCGGGTCCCAATTAGATACGCAGTATTTT. Its protein is CASSPGSQLDTQYF.

This clonotype was observed at least ten times. The rearrangement links TRBV30 to TRBJ1-1; no reliable D call. The V gene lost 0 bases and the J gene lost 1 base, with 6 bases spanning the gap. This CDR3 is built from 13 residues. The germline V gene has CDR1 GTSNPN and CDR2 SVGIG (reference sequence). This CDR3 is CAWSVTENTEAFF. Written as DNA, the CDR3 is TGTGCCTGGAGTGTGACGGAGAACACTGAAGCTTTCTTT.

This clonotype was seen repeatedly, ten times or more. The J gene is TRBJ2-2, the V gene TRBV6-5, with TRBD2 matching 15 bases. Per germline, CDR1 MNHEY and CDR2 SVGAGI. This CDR3 contains 17 residues. Trimming at V came to 5 bases and at J to 8 bases, leaving 9 bases not matched to a gene. CDR3 sequence reads: CASSPSGTSGGSGELFF. As DNA, the CDR3 is TGTGCCAGCAGTCCATCTGGGACTAGCGGGGGGTCTGGGGAGCTGTTTTTT.

This clonotype occurred many times. V and J are TRBV4-1 and TRBJ2-7; D is possibly TRBD2 (5 bases). Trimming removed 0 bases at V and 3 bases at J, with 15 bases between. The germline CDR1 and CDR2 sequences are MGHRA and YSYEKL. The CDR3 has 16 amino acids. The CDR3 coding sequence is TGCGCCAGCAGCCAAGATGCTGGGAGCAGCGGCTACGAGCAGTACGTC. It specifies CASSQDAGSSGYEQYV.

This clonotype was recorded many times. The chain carries TRBV6-1 and TRBJ2-5, with 7 bases identical to TRBD1. V lost 5 bases to trimming and J lost 0 bases; unmatched junction nucleotides: 9. Germline CDR1 is MNHNS and CDR2 is SASEGT. The length of the CDR3 is 16 residues. CDR3 sequence (DNA): TGTGCCAGCAGTCAGGGAATACAGGGGAACCAAGAGACCCAGTACTTC. It encodes CASSQGIQGNQETQYF.

This clonotype was seen a handful of times. J is TRBJ2-1 and V is TRBV14; 7 nucleotides line up with TRBD1. Per the germline V gene, CDR1 is SGHDN and CDR2 is FVKESK. This CDR3 is 14 amino acids long. Trimming removed 4 bases from V and 4 bases from J; junction bases left unmatched: 4. In nucleotides, the CDR3 is TGTGCCAGCAGCCCCGGGACAGTTTACAATGAGCAGTTCTTC. It encodes CASSPGTVYNEQFF.

This clonotype was detected only a few times. CDR3 loop: CASSLVAGRETQYF. In DNA form, the CDR3 reads TGTGCCAGCAGCTTGGTGGCTGGGCGGGAGACCCAGTACTTC. V gene TRBV5-6 combines with J gene TRBJ2-5, with D hard to call. The V end was cut by 0 bases, the J end by 5 bases, with 11 bases between. The CDR3 runs 14 residues. Germline V gene lookup returns CDR1 SGHDT and CDR2 YYEEEE.

J is TRBJ1-6 and V is TRBV7-9; a weak D match, TRBD1 (5 bases). CDR1 is SEHNR, CDR2 FQNEAQ, per germline (reference sequence). V was shortened by 4 bases and J by 7 bases, with 14 bases between the two germline ends. The CDR3 is 15 residues long. CDR3 loop: CASSSERQTNSPLHF. The CDR3 bases are TGTGCCAGCAGCTCCGAGCGACAGACAAATTCACCCCTCCACTTT.

A note on this clonotype: This may stem from a read error, because a much larger clone lies one nucleotide away. This rearrangement joins TRBV6-2 or TRBV6-3 to TRBJ1-5, with 7 bases that match TRBD1. Germline CDR1 reads MNHEY; CDR2 reads SVGEGT. CDR3 size: 12 residues. V shed 4 bases, J shed 14 bases, and the junction held 8 bases outside the gene matches. The CDR3 region has the DNA TGTGCCAGCAGTTTGGCTGGAGACAGGGAGCATTTT. This translates into CASSLAGDREHF.

CDR3 sequence (DNA): TGTGCCAGCAGCAAAGGGGGGCTAGGAAACACCATATATTTT. Residues: CASSKGGLGNTIYF. V and J are TRBV21-1 and TRBJ1-3; TRBD1, the D gene given by the table, was not confirmed from the DNA. TRBV21-1 is shown as a pseudogene. This CDR3 region has 14 residues.

This clonotype was detected ten times or more. This chain connects TRBV20-1 to TRBJ2-3; 13 nucleotides line up with TRBD2. The germline V gene has CDR1 DFQATT and CDR2 SNEGSKA (reference sequence). The CDR3 loop spans 18 amino acids. J lost 0 bases, V lost 1 base, and 7 bases had no gene match. The CDR3 region is CSARVFGLAGASTDTQYF. CDR3 DNA: TGCAGTGCTAGAGTGTTCGGACTAGCGGGGGCTAGCACAGATACGCAGTATTTT.